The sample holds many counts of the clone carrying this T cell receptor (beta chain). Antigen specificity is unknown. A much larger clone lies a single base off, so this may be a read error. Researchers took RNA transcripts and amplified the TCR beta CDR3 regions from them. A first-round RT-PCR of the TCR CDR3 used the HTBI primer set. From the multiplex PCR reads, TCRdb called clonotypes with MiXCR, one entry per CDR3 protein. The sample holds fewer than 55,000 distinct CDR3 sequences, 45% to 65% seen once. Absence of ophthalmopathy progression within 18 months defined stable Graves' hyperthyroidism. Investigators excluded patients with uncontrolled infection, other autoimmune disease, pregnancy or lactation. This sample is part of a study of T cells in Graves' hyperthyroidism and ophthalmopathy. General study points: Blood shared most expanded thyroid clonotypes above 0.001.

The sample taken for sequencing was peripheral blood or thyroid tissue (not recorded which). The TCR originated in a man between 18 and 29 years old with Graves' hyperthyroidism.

The CDR3 sequence is CAGSPQLINEQYF. The CDR3 nucleotides are TGTGCCGGCAGTCCCCAGCTTATTAACGAGCAGTACTTC. The chain uses TRBV7-2 and TRBJ2-7; D is unresolved. This CDR3 spans 13 amino acids. Germline V gene lookup returns CDR1 SGHTA and CDR2 FQGNSA.